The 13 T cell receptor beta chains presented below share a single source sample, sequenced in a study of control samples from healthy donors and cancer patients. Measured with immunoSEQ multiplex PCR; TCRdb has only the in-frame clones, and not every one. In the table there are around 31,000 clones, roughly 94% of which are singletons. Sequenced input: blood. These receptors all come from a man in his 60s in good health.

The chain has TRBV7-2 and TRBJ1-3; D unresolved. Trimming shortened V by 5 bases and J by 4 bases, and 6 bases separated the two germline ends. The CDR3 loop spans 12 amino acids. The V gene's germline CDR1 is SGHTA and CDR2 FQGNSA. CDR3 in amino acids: CASSATGNTIYF. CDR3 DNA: TGTGCCAGCAGCGCGACAGGAAACACCATATATTTT.

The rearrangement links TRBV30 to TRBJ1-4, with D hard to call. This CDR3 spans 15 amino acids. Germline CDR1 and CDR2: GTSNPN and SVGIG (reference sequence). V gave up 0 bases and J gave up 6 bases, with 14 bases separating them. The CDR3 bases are TGTGCCTGGAGTGTACGTGGGGTCAGCCATGAAAAACTGTTTTTT. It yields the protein CAWSVRGVSHEKLFF. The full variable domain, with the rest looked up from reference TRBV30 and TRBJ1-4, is SQTIHQWPATLVQPVGSPLSLECTVEGTSNPNLYWYRQAAGRGLQLLFYSVGIGQISSEVPQNLSASRPQDRQFILSSKKLLLSDSGFYLCAWSVRGVSHEKLFFGSGTQLSVL.

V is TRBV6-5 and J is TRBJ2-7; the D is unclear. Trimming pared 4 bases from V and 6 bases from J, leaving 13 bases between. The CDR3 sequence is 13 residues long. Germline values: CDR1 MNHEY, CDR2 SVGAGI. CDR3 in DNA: TGTGCCAGCAGTTCAGACTCCGTACGCGAGCAGTACTTC. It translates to CASSSDSVREQYF.

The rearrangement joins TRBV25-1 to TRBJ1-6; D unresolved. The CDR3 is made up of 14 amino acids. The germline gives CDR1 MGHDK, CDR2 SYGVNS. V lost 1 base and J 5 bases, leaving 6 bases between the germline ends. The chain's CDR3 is CASSESPHNSPLHF. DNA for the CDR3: TGTGCCAGCAGTGAATCCCCGCATAATTCACCCCTCCACTTT. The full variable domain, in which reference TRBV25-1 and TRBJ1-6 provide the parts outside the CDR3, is EADIYQTPRYLVIGTGKKITLECSQTMGHDKMYWYQQDPGMELHLIHYSYGVNSTEKGDLSSESTVSRIRTEHFPLTLESARPSHTSQYLCASSESPHNSPLHFGNGTRLTVT.

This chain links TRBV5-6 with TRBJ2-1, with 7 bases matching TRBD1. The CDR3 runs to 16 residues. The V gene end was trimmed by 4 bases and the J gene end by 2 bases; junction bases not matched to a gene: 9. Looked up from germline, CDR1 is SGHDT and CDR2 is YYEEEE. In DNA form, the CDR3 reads TGTGCCAGCAGCAAACAGGGGATAAACCCCTACAATGAGCAGTTCTTC. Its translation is CASSKQGINPYNEQFF.

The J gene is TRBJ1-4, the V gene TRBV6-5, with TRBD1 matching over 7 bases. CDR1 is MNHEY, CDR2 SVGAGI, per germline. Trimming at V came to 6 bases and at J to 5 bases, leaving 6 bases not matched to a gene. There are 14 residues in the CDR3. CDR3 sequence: CASRGQLKNEKLFF. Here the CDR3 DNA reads TGTGCCAGCAGGGGACAGCTAAAAAATGAAAAACTGTTTTTT.

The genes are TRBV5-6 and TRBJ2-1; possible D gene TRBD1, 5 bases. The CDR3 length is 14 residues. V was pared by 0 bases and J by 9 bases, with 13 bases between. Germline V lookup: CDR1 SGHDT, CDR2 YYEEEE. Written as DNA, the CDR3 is TGTGCCAGCAGCTTGGTTGCAGGGTCATTTGAGCAGTTCTTC. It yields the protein CASSLVAGSFEQFF.

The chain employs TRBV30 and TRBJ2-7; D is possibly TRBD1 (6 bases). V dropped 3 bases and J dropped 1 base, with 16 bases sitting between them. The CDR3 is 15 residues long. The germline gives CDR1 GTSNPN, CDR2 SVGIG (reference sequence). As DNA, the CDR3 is TGTGCCTGGAGCCGAAGGGGGTCTCTTTCCTACGAGCAGTACTTC. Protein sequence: CAWSRRGSLSYEQYF.

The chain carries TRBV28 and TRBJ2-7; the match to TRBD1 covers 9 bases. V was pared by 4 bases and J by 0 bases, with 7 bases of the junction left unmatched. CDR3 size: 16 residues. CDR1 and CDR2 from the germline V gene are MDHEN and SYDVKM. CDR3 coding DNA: TGTGCCAGCAGTTCCGGTACAGGGGGCTCCTCCTACGAGCAGTACTTC. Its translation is CASSSGTGGSSYEQYF.

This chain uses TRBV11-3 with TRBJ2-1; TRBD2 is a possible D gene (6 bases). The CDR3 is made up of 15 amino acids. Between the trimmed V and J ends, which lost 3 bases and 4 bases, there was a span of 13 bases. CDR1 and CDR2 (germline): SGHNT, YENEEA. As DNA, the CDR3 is TGTGCCAGCAGCTTTACGGGGGACCCTTACAATGAGCAGTTCTTC. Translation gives CASSFTGDPYNEQFF.

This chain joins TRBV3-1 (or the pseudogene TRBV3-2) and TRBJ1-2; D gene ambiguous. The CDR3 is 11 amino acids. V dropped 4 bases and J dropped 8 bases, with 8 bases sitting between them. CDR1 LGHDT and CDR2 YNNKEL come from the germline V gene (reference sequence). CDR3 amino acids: CASSRSGGYTF. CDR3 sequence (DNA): TGTGCCAGCAGCCGGTCAGGAGGCTACACCTTC.

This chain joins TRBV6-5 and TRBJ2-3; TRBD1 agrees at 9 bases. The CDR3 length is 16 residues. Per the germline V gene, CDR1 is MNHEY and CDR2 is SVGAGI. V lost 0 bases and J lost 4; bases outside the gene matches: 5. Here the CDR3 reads CASSYSPGQGPDTQYF. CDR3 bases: TGTGCCAGCAGTTACTCGCCGGGACAGGGTCCAGATACGCAGTATTTT.

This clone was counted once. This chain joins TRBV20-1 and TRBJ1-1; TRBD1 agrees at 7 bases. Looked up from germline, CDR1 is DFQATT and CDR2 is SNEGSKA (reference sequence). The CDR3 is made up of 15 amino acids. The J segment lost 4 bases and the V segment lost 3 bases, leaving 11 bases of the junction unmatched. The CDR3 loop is CSASRGGRGFTEAFF. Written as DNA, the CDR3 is TGCAGTGCTAGTCGGGGGGGCAGGGGGTTCACTGAAGCTTTCTTT.